This T cell receptor beta chain was sequenced for a study of blood T cell repertoires in COVID-19 (dated by TCRdb to the early 2020s). Looking at the study overall: Samples covering the acute and convalescent phases of COVID-19 were provided by collaborators in the United States, Italy and Spain. The material from the prospective study consisted of cDNA or gDNA derived from T cells, B-cell-depleted T cells, or PBMCs. The dataset comprised deeply sampled blood TCRbeta repertoires from subjects exposed to, actively infected with, or recovered from COVID-19. The repertoires were released in a freely available public database intended as a resource for research on the immune response to SARS-CoV-2. The samples were drawn from the first 160 participants of the ongoing ImmuneRACE study and from 1,254 subjects provided by 6 global collaborators. A de-identified subject ID, COVID-19 status, age in years and sex were almost always included in the sample metadata. Where available, HLA class I and class II types were taken from metadata supplied by the sample provider and were not determined by assay-based typing.

The immunoSEQ Assay, a bias-controlled multiplex PCR, was used to amplify TCRbeta CDR3 regions from genomic DNA. The paper's processing steps were these. The number of nucleated cells in each sample was estimated by amplification of reference gene primers within the assay. To quantify the absolute abundance of each unique TCRbeta CDR3 rearrangement, sequence reads were collapsed and filtered. For each sample, productive Simpson clonality was calculated as the square root of Simpson's diversity index over productive rearrangements. As stored in TCRdb, this immuneACCESS dataset retains in-frame rearrangements with V and J assigned. A fraction of the clones does not appear; measured against another copy, unresolved V genes explain less than half of the discrepancy, and the remainder lacks a known reason. The V and J calls and clone size are taken from that table; D and trimming were inferred from the DNA. For this sample there are tens of thousands of clones; 90% to 95% appear just once. Around 5% of the sample is held by the ten biggest clonotypes.

The germline V gene encodes CDR1 MNHEY and CDR2 SVGEGT. The CDR3 runs 13 residues from the cysteine to the phenylalanine. Left in the record is the CDR3 DNA by itself, 39 bases read in frame from the first base. V gives up 2 bases and J gives up 3 bases, and the segment between their germline ends measures 7 bases. With respect to this clone: This receptor's antigen is unknown. Per-nucleotide qualities are absent, and no much larger clonotype sits a single base away.

Each collaborating institution followed its own protocols to collect whole blood in K2EDTA tubes. For TCRbeta analysis, collaborators shipped samples in one of three forms: frozen whole blood, isolated PBMCs, or DNA extracted from either of those sample types. General study outcomes and caveats: The quantity of clinical and demographic metadata differed by source and by participant and was supplied without curation.

The chain is made from TRBV6-2 or TRBV6-3 and TRBJ1-2; TRBD1 is a weak D gene call, 5 bases matching. Sequenced: peripheral blood. This TCR was sampled from a human donor in a cohort sampled during active COVID-19. This receptor has the CDR3 CASSYLQDYGYTF. At the DNA level, the sequence is TGTGCCAGCAGTTACCTACAGGACTATGGCTACACCTTC.